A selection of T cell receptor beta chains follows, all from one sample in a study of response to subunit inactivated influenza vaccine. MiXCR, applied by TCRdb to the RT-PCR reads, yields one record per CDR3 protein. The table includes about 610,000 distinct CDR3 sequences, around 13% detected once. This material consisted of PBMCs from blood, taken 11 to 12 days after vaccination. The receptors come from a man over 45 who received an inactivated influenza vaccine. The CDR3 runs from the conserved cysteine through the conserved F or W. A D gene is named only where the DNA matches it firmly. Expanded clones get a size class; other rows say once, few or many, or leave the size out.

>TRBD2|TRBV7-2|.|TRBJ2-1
CASSLSSGNNNEQFF
TGTGCCAGCAGCTTATCCAGCGGGAATAACAATGAGCAGTTCTTC
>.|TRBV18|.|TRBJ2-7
CASSPNQSGEQYF
TGTGCCAGCTCACCAAACCAGTCCGGCGAGCAGTACTTC
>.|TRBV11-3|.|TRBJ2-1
CASSPWGAHNEQFF
TGTGCCAGCAGCCCGTGGGGAGCACACAATGAGCAGTTCTTC
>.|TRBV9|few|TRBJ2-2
CASTLGGGLTGELFF
TGTGCCAGCACCCTGGGGGGGGGCCTCACCGGGGAGCTGTTTTTT
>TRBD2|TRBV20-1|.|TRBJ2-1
CSAALAASYNEQFF
TGCAGTGCAGCACTAGCGGCCTCCTACAATGAGCAGTTCTTC
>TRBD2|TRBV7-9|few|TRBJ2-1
CASSELAELYNEQFF
TGTGCCAGCAGCGAACTAGCGGAACTTTACAATGAGCAGTTCTTC
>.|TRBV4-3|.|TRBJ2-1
CASSRASLNNEQFF
TGCGCCAGCAGCCGAGCTAGTCTGAACAATGAGCAGTTCTTC
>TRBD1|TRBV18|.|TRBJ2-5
CASSPPRLGQGHKETQYF
TGTGCCAGCTCACCACCTCGTCTGGGACAGGGACACAAAGAGACCCAGTACTTC
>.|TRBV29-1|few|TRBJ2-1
CSVADILYNEQFF
TGCAGCGTTGCTGACATCCTCTACAATGAGCAGTTCTTC
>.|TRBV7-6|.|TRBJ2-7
CASSLGDWGSYEQYF
TGTGCCAGCAGCTTAGGAGACTGGGGTTCTTACGAGCAGTACTTC
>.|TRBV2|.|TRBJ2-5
CASRKDGGLGETQYF
TGTGCCAGCAGAAAGGACGGAGGGCTCGGGGAGACCCAGTACTTC
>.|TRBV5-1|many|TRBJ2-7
CASSLGDIAYEQYF
TGCGCCAGCAGCTTAGGGGACATTGCCTACGAGCAGTACTTC
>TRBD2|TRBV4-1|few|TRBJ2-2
CASSQDYFQRGALSTGELFF
TGCGCCAGCAGCCAAGACTACTTCCAGCGGGGGGCCCTCAGTACCGGGGAGCTGTTTTTT
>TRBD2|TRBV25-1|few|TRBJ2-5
CASSDPGTSSKETQYF
TGTGCCAGCAGTGACCCGGGGACTAGCTCTAAAGAGACCCAGTACTTC
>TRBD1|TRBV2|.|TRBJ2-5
CASRGQSETQYF
TGTGCCAGCAGGGGACAGTCTGAGACCCAGTACTTC
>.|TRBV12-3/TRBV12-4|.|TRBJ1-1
CASRNSRATEAFF
TGTGCCAGCAGAAATTCCAGGGCGACTGAAGCTTTCTTT
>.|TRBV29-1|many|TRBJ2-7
CSVSVTRSSYEQYF
TGCAGCGTTTCAGTCACCCGGTCGAGCTACGAGCAGTACTTC
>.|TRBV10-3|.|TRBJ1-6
CAISADTPGANSPLHF
TGTGCCATCAGTGCCGACACCCCGGGAGCCAATTCACCCCTCCACTTT
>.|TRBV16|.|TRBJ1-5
CASSQSGGAQPQHF
TGTGCCAGCAGCCAATCAGGGGGGGCTCAGCCCCAGCATTTT
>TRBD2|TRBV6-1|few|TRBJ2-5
CASSRASGGLQETQYF
TGTGCCAGCAGTCGGGCAAGCGGGGGACTCCAAGAGACCCAGTACTTC
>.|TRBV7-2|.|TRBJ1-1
CASSLATIVEAFF
TGTGCCAGCAGCTTAGCGACGATTGTGGAAGCTTTCTTT
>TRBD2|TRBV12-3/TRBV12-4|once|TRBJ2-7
CASSLHPGGGGGQYF
TGTGCCAGCAGCCTCCACCCCGGTGGGGGGGGTGGTCAGTACTTC
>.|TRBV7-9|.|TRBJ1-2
CASSSGVPYGYTF
TGTGCCAGCAGCTCAGGGGTTCCTTATGGCTACACCTTC
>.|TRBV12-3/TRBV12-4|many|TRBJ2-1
CASSLGLGRYNEQFF
TGTGCCAGCAGTTTAGGTTTAGGGCGCTACAATGAGCAGTTCTTC
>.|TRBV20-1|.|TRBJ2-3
CSATGTTIADTQYF
TGCAGTGCCACCGGGACGACCATTGCAGATACGCAGTATTTT
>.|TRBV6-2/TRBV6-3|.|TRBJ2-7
CASTGSGVYEQYF
TGTGCCAGCACAGGTAGCGGAGTTTACGAGCAGTACTTC
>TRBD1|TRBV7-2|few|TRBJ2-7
CASSFGFGTGLYEQYF
TGTGCCAGCAGCTTCGGGTTCGGGACAGGGTTGTACGAGCAGTACTTC
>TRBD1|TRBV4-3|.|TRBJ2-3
CASSQYQRTGTVPDTQYF
TGCGCCAGCAGCCAATACCAACGGACCGGGACAGTGCCAGATACGCAGTATTTT